A single T cell receptor beta chain is shown here with its context. This entry is derived from a study of blood T cell repertoires in COVID-19. The wider study: Acute and convalescent COVID-19 specimens originated in the United States, Italy and Spain.

Per the original data handling: Amplification of reference gene primers provided the estimated nucleated cell counts. Clones were read by immunoSEQ multiplex PCR, and TCRdb kept only the in-frame ones, dropping some. D and trimming come from the DNA, and the V and J calls and clone size come from that table. Found here are 250,000 to 350,000 clones, around 87% of them singletons; the top ten hold 2% to 3%. CDR1 and CDR2 (germline): MDHEN, SYDVKM. There are 14 residues in the CDR3. V shed 6 bases and J 11 bases; nucleotides not matched to a gene: 13. Material for sequencing was peripheral blood. The sequence derives from a young man with active or convalescent COVID-19. The chain couples TRBV28 to TRBJ1-1; 9 bases line up with TRBD1. The CDR3 coding sequence is TGTGCCAGCAGAGACTACAGGGGGCATCTTGGGGCTTTCTTT. Translating gives CASRDYRGHLGAFF.